Shown below are 19 T cell receptor beta chains from a single sample sequenced in a study of cytomegalovirus exposure and HLA in healthy donors. Generated by immunoSEQ multiplex PCR, the TCRdb table keeps only in-frame clones and is missing some. The sample holds some 250,000 clones, roughly 90% seen once. Source material: PBMCs. Receptor source: a woman younger than 35 in good health and CMV-seronegative.

The chain joins TRBV13 to TRBJ2-3; D gene uncertain. Between the trimmed V and J ends, which lost 4 bases and 5 bases, there was a span of 7 bases. The CDR3 consists of 12 residues. Germline V gene data show CDR1 as PRHDT and CDR2 as FYEKMQ (reference sequence). In DNA form, the CDR3 reads TGTGCCAGCAGCTCCGACTTAGATACGCAGTATTTT. It yields the protein CASSSDLDTQYF.

This rearrangement joins TRBV5-1 to TRBJ1-6; tentative D call: TRBD1 (5 bases). V lost 0 bases to trimming and J lost 8 bases, with 9 bases between them. The CDR3 length is 14 residues. CDR1 and CDR2 (germline): SGHRS, YFSETQ. CDR3 protein: CASSLGQKDSPLHF. Written as DNA, the CDR3 is TGCGCCAGCAGCTTGGGACAGAAAGATTCACCCCTCCACTTT. The full variable domain, rest sourced from reference TRBV5-1 and TRBJ1-6, is KAGVTQTPRYLIKTRGQQVTLSCSPISGHRSVSWYQQTPGQGLQFLFEYFSETQRNKGNFPGRFSGRQFSNSRSEMNVSTLELGDSALYLCASSLGQKDSPLHFGNGTRLTVT.

The chain carries TRBV7-6 and TRBJ2-2; perhaps TRBD2 as D (6 bases). In germline, CDR1 is SGHVS, CDR2 FNYEAQ. The CDR3 covers 15 residues. Trimming removed 5 bases at V and 0 bases at J, with 10 bases between. This chain's CDR3 is CASSRGTPNTGELFF. In nucleotides, the CDR3 is TGTGCCAGCAGCCGTGGGACTCCGAACACCGGGGAGCTGTTTTTT. The full variable domain, rest sourced from reference TRBV7-6 and TRBJ2-2, is GAGVSQSPRYKVTKRGQDVALRCDPISGHVSLYWYRQALGQGPEFLTYFNYEAQQDKSGLPNDRFSAERPEGSISTLTIQRTEQRDSAMYRCASSRGTPNTGELFFGEGSRLTVL.

The rearrangement links TRBV11-2 to TRBJ2-3; 7 bases fit TRBD1. V gave up 8 bases and J gave up 4 bases; unmatched junction bases: 3. The CDR3 is made up of 12 amino acids. CDR1 and CDR2 (germline): SGHAT, FQNNGV. In DNA form, the CDR3 reads TGTGCCAGCGCCACAGGGGCAGATACGCAGTATTTT. The encoded protein is CASATGADTQYF.

This clone was seen a single time. In DNA form, the CDR3 reads TGCGCCAGCAGCTTGATGGCGGAAGGCTATGGCTACACCTTC. It yields the protein CASSLMAEGYGYTF. The chain links TRBV5-1 to TRBJ1-2; D is undetermined. From germline, CDR1 is SGHRS and CDR2 YFSETQ. The CDR3 extends over 14 amino acids. With 1 base removed from V and 4 bases from J, the gap between germline ends came to 11 bases. Full variable domain (rest looked up from reference TRBV5-1 and TRBJ1-2): KAGVTQTPRYLIKTRGQQVTLSCSPISGHRSVSWYQQTPGQGLQFLFEYFSETQRNKGNFPGRFSGRQFSNSRSEMNVSTLELGDSALYLCASSLMAEGYGYTFGSGTRLTVV.

V gene TRBV7-9 combines with J gene TRBJ1-2; possible D gene TRBD1, 6 bases. Germline-derived CDR1 and CDR2 are SEHNR and FQNEAQ (reference sequence). V was shortened by 0 bases and J by 7 bases, with 12 bases between the two germline ends. This CDR3 contains 14 residues. The CDR3 reads CASSLAAGATGYTF. The DNA of the CDR3 is TGTGCCAGCAGCTTAGCAGCGGGGGCCACTGGCTACACCTTC.

This clone came up once. The rearrangement joins TRBV10-3 to TRBJ1-1; D may be TRBD1 (6 bases). Looked up from germline, CDR1 is ENHRY and CDR2 is SYGVKD. The CDR3 length is 13 residues. The V end was cut by 3 bases, the J end by 5 bases, with 10 bases between. For the CDR3, the DNA is TGTGCCATCAGTGACAGGGGTCGGACTGAAGCTTTCTTT. Protein sequence: CAISDRGRTEAFF.

The chain combines TRBV27 with TRBJ1-2, with D hard to call. Germline-derived CDR1 and CDR2 are MNHEY and SMNVEV (reference sequence). This CDR3 spans 15 amino acids. Trimming took 3 bases from V and 0 from J, leaving 11 bases between them. DNA for the CDR3: TGTGCCAGCAGTTTCCGGGGTACCCCTAACTATGGCTACACCTTC. This gives the protein CASSFRGTPNYGYTF.

The rearrangement uses TRBV29-1 and TRBJ2-5; D may be TRBD1 (5 bases). CDR1 and CDR2 from the germline V gene are SQVTM and ANQGSEA. The CDR3 extends over 14 amino acids. V gave up 2 bases and J gave up 2 bases, with 12 bases separating them. DNA for the CDR3: TGCAGCGTTGAATCCGTGACAGCTCAAGAGACCCAGTACTTC. It is translated as CSVESVTAQETQYF. The full variable domain, completed using reference TRBV29-1 and TRBJ2-5, is SAVISQKPSRDICQRGTSLTIQCQVDSQVTMMFWYRQQPGQSLTLIATANQGSEATYESGFVIDKFPISRPNLTFSTLTVSNMSPEDSSIYLCSVESVTAQETQYFGPGTRLLVL.

This sequence joins TRBV27 and TRBJ1-4, with D maybe TRBD1 (5 bases). V was cut by 5 bases and J by 5 bases, with 12 bases left in between. Germline assignment: CDR1 MNHEY and CDR2 SMNVEV (reference sequence). This CDR3 is built from 14 residues. The CDR3 DNA follows: TGTGCCAGCAGTGGGGCAGGAAAAAATGAAAAACTGTTTTTT. It specifies CASSGAGKNEKLFF. The entire variable domain, with the rest obtained from reference TRBV27 and TRBJ1-4, is as follows: EAQVTQNPRYLITVTGKKLTVTCSQNMNHEYMSWYRQDPGLGLRQIYYSMNVEVTDKGDVPEGYKVSRKEKRNFPLILESPSPNQTSLYFCASSGAGKNEKLFFGSGTQLSVL.

This clone was observed once. The chain links TRBV11-2 to TRBJ2-7; 7 bases fit TRBD2. CDR1 and CDR2 (germline): SGHAT, FQNNGV. V dropped 4 bases and J dropped 2; count of bases not matched to a gene: 5. This CDR3 contains 14 residues. The CDR3 nucleotides are TGTGCCAGCAGCTCATGGGGGGGAACCTACGAGCAGTACTTC. This sequence encodes CASSSWGGTYEQYF. Complete variable domain (other parts from reference TRBV11-2 and TRBJ2-7): EAGVAQSPRYKIIEKRQSVAFWCNPISGHATLYWYQQILGQGPKLLIQFQNNGVVDDSQLPKDRFSAERLKGVDSTLKIQPAKLEDSAVYLCASSSWGGTYEQYFGPGTRLTVT.

This clone was detected once. The chain links TRBV6-1 to TRBJ2-3; no clear D. The V gene lost 0 bases and the J gene lost 1 base, with 17 bases spanning the gap. The CDR3 consists of 18 residues. CDR1 MNHNS and CDR2 SASEGT come from the germline V gene. CDR3 sequence: CASSEAGWSAARTDTQYF. The CDR3 nucleotides read TGTGCCAGCAGTGAAGCAGGTTGGTCGGCAGCGCGCACAGATACGCAGTATTTT.

The gene calls are TRBV7-6 and TRBJ1-4, with D perhaps TRBD1 (6 bases). The CDR3 has 14 residues. The V gene lost 2 bases and the J gene lost 6 bases, with 10 bases spanning the gap. The germline CDR1 and CDR2 sequences are SGHVS and FNYEAQ. As DNA, the CDR3 is TGTGCCAGCAGCTTAATGACAGGAGATGAAAAACTGTTTTTT. It codes for CASSLMTGDEKLFF.

V and J are TRBV30 and TRBJ1-5; 11 nucleotides align to TRBD1. The CDR3 runs 15 residues. CDR1 is GTSNPN, CDR2 SVGIG, per germline (reference sequence). The junction had 8 bases not matched to a gene; V was cut back by 1 base and J by 9 bases. CDR3 amino acids: CAWSGDGTGGTPQHF. DNA for the CDR3: TGTGCCTGGAGTGGCGACGGGACAGGGGGAACGCCCCAGCATTTT.

The chain is built from TRBV6-1 and TRBJ2-7, with 9 bases that match TRBD1. CDR1 and CDR2 (germline): MNHNS, SASEGT. This CDR3 has 14 residues. V lost 6 bases to trimming and J lost 1 base; unmatched junction nucleotides: 4. CDR3 coding DNA: TGTGCCAGCAGCGGGACAGGGAGATCCTACGAGCAGTACGTC. This translates into CASSGTGRSYEQYV.

V gene TRBV25-1 combines with J gene TRBJ2-2; D might be TRBD1 (6 bases). V dropped 1 base and J dropped 5 bases, with 8 bases sitting between them. The CDR3 consists of 14 residues. Germline V gene data show CDR1 as MGHDK and CDR2 as SYGVNS. The CDR3 nucleotides read TGTGCCAGCAGTGAATCTCAGGGGACCGGGGAGCTGTTTTTT. It codes for CASSESQGTGELFF.

The chain has TRBV18 and TRBJ1-6; 12 nucleotides agree with TRBD1. CDR3 length equals 17 residues. The J segment lost 1 base and the V segment lost 4 bases, leaving 2 bases of the junction unmatched. In germline, CDR1 is KGHSH, CDR2 LQKENI. The CDR3 loop reads CASSQGQGASYNSPLHF. CDR3 nucleotide sequence: TGTGCCAGCTCACAGGGACAGGGGGCTTCCTATAATTCACCCCTCCACTTT.

The rearrangement links TRBV7-9 to TRBJ2-7, with TRBD1 matching 7 bases. CDR3 size: 17 residues. The V gene end was trimmed by 0 bases and the J gene end by 2 bases; junction bases not matched to a gene: 10. Germline V gene lookup returns CDR1 SEHNR and CDR2 FQNEAQ (reference sequence). In nucleotides, the CDR3 is TGTGCCAGCAGCTTAGCGTCCCCCGGGACAGAACCCTACGAGCAGTACTTC. Translating it yields CASSLASPGTEPYEQYF.

The chain has TRBV28 and TRBJ1-1, with D possibly matching TRBD1 (6 bases). The CDR3 is made up of 15 amino acids. The V and J ends lost 7 bases and 4 bases respectively, with 19 bases between them. Per germline, CDR1 MDHEN and CDR2 SYDVKM. The CDR3 protein is CASTETTGFVTEAFF. CDR3 in DNA: TGTGCCAGCACCGAGACCACAGGGTTTGTCACTGAAGCTTTCTTT.